This T cell receptor beta chain emerged from a study of beta chain features in type 1 diabetes. Study-level information: Healthy donors resembled patients in age, gender and cell yields. The study's findings and limits: Sequencing used cDNA, and cells with high TCR expression could therefore be over-represented.

This clone was detected only a few times. Its antigen is not identified. Based on CD45RO/CCR7/CD25/CD127/CD95/CD27, CD4+ regulatory, stem cell-like memory, naive and central memory cells were sorted. Sorting produced populations that all topped 98% purity. Germline CDR1 and CDR2: SQVTM and ANQGSEA. Deletions cut 1 base from V and 5 bases from J, with 16 bases between. The CDR3 contains 15 residues. The isolated RNA, all of it, was reverse transcribed, so expressed TCRB transcripts were what got sequenced. Generated by immunoSEQ multiplex PCR, the TCRdb table keeps only in-frame clones and is missing some. The table records 150,000 to 200,000 clones, 10% to 15% of them present only once.

Sequencing was done on a sample of central memory CD4+ T cells from blood. The TCR was taken from a woman under 30 in good health. The rearrangement joins TRBV29-1 to TRBJ2-3; possibly TRBD2 for D (6 bases). The CDR3 is CSVEGEEGQGDTQYF. As DNA, the CDR3 is TGCAGCGTTGAAGGGGAGGAGGGCCAGGGAGATACGCAGTATTTT.